What follows are 9 T cell receptor beta chains derived from one specimen sequenced in a study of T-cell reconstitution after alpha-beta-depleted transplantation in children. For TCRbeta, the library was prepared with unique molecular identifiers. TCRdb re-analysed the PCR reads in MiXCR, keeping a single row per CDR3 protein. The table records about 20,000 distinct CDR3 sequences, 10% to 15% of them present only once. The source material was PBMCs, mostly from graft donor cells, sampled 60 days after TCRalphabeta/CD19-depleted stem cell transplant. All receptors derive from a female patient between 2 and 10 years old who had a stem cell transplant for congenital amegakaryocytic thrombocytopenia, so the T cells may come from the graft donor.

In its sample, this clonotype was seen many times. The chain has TRBV12-3 or TRBV12-4 and TRBJ1-5; no firm D call. Trimming cost V 5 bases and J 4 bases, with 12 bases left between them. CDR3 length: 14 residues. In DNA form, the CDR3 reads TGTGCCAGCAGTACCCCGGGGTCTAATCAGCCCCAGCATTTT. Translated: CASSTPGSNQPQHF.

In its sample, this clonotype was seen many times. J is TRBJ2-2 and V is TRBV4-1; D call uncertain. The V gene's germline CDR1 is MGHRA and CDR2 YSYEKL. Trimming stripped 0 bases from V and 0 bases from J, with 17 bases between. The CDR3 is 19 amino acids. The CDR3 nucleotides read TGCGCCAGCAGCCAAGATCGGTCCGTGGGAATTGCGAACACCGGGGAGCTGTTTTTT. Protein product: CASSQDRSVGIANTGELFF.

This clonotype was seen repeatedly, ten times or more. J is TRBJ2-1 and V is TRBV5-6, with TRBD2 as a possible D gene (7 bases). Trimming cost V 4 bases and J 9 bases, with 14 bases left between them. Germline CDR1 SGHDT, CDR2 YYEEEE. CDR3 length equals 13 residues. The CDR3 protein is CASSDYREGEQFF. The CDR3 DNA reads as TGTGCCAGCAGCGACTACAGGGAGGGTGAGCAGTTCTTC.

Many counts were recorded for this clonotype. The rearrangement links TRBV5-1 to TRBJ1-5; D not certain. CDR3 size: 14 residues. Germline CDR1 and CDR2: SGHRS and YFSETQ. Trimming took off 5 bases at V and 7 bases at J, with 16 bases between the two ends. The CDR3 is CASSNTLGGQPQHF. The CDR3 region has the DNA TGCGCCAGCAGTAATACCCTGGGAGGACAGCCCCAGCATTTT.

The sample holds many counts of this clonotype. The rearrangement joins TRBV11-2 to TRBJ1-2, with TRBD1 identical over 11 bases. CDR1 is SGHAT and CDR2 is FQNNGV in the germline V gene. V trimming: 4 bases; J trimming: 9 bases; junction bases outside the gene matches: 7. The CDR3 has 14 residues. CDR3 residues: CASSSLGQGVSYTF. DNA of the CDR3: TGTGCCAGCAGCTCCCTGGGACAGGGGGTAAGCTACACCTTC.

This clonotype was recorded many times. This chain links TRBV4-2 with TRBJ2-1, with 10 bases fitting TRBD2. Germline trimming cut 8 bases from V and 6 bases from J; bases unmatched to any gene: 7. The CDR3 totals 14 residues. Germline values: CDR1 LGHNA, CDR2 YNFKEQ. The CDR3 coding sequence is TGTGCCAGCGTCAAGACTAGCGGGTTCAATGAGCAGTTCTTC. Encoded protein: CASVKTSGFNEQFF.

The V gene is TRBV7-6, the J gene TRBJ2-1, with 13 bases matching TRBD2. Germline loops: CDR1 SGHVS, CDR2 FNYEAQ. V lost 2 bases and J lost 6; bases outside the gene matches: 10. The CDR3 totals 18 residues. This CDR3 is CASSLLGTSGNLINEQFF. DNA of the CDR3: TGTGCCAGCAGCTTATTGGGGACTAGCGGGAATTTGATCAATGAGCAGTTCTTC.

In its sample, this clonotype is medium-sized. Here the CDR3 reads CSARDNRGFDEQYF. CDR3 nucleotide sequence: TGCAGTGCTAGAGACAACAGGGGTTTCGACGAGCAGTACTTC. The chain links TRBV20-1 to TRBJ2-7; 7 positions agree with TRBD1. There are 14 residues in the CDR3. The V gene end was trimmed by 0 bases and the J gene end by 5 bases; junction bases not matched to a gene: 7. CDR1 is DFQATT and CDR2 is SNEGSKA in the germline V gene (reference sequence).

This chain links TRBV19 with TRBJ2-2; 8 bases are a match to TRBD2. CDR1 LNHDA and CDR2 SQIVND come from the germline V gene (reference sequence). This CDR3 comprises 13 residues. With 9 bases clipped from V and 6 bases from J, the junction kept 6 bases outside the gene matches. In nucleotides, the CDR3 is TGTGCCAGCGGGACTAGTGGCGCCGGGGAGCTGTTTTTT. It yields the protein CASGTSGAGELFF.